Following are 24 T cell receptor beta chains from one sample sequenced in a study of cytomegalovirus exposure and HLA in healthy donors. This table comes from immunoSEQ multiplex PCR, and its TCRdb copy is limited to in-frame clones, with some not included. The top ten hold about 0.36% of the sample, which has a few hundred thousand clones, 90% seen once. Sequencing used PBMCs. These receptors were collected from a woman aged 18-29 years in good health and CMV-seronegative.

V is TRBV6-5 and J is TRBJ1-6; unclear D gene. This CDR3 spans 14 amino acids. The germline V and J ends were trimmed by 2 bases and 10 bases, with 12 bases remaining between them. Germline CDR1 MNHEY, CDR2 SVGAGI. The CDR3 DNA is TGTGCCAGCAGTTACACGTCCGGGGTCTCACCCCTCCACTTT. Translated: CASSYTSGVSPLHF.

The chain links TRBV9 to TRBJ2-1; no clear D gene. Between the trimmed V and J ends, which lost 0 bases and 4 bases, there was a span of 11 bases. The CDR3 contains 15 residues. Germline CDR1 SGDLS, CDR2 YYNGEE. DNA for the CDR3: TGTGCCAGCAGCGTAGCTTCCGGAGAGTACAATGAGCAGTTCTTC. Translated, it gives CASSVASGEYNEQFF.

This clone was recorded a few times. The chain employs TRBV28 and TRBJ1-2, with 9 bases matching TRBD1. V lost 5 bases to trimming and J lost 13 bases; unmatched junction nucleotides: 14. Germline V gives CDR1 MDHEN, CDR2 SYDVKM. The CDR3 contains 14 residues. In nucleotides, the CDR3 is TGTGCCAGCAGTATACCACAGGGGGCTGGAATCTCCACCTTC. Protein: CASSIPQGAGISTF.

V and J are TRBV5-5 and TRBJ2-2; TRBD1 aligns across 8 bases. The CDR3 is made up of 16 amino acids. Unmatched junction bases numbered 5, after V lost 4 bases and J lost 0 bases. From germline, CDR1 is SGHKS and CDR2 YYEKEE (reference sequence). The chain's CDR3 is CASSPRQGPNTGELFF. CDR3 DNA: TGTGCCAGCAGCCCACGACAGGGGCCGAACACCGGGGAGCTGTTTTTT.

The chain's CDR3 is CASSQDHGTDFNSPLHF. The CDR3 bases are TGCGCCAGCAGCCAAGATCACGGGACAGACTTTAATTCACCCCTCCACTTT. The chain carries TRBV4-3 and TRBJ1-6, with 7 bases fitting TRBD1. This CDR3 is built from 17 residues. Per the germline V gene, CDR1 is LGHNA and CDR2 is YSLEER. With V trimmed by 0 bases and J by 6 bases, 8 bases remained unmatched.

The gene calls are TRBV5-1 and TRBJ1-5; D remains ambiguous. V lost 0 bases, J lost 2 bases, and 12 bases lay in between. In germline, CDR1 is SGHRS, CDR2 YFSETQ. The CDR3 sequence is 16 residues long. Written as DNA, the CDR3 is TGCGCCAGCAGCTTGGGCCTTAACACAGGCAATCAGCCCCAGCATTTT. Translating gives CASSLGLNTGNQPQHF.

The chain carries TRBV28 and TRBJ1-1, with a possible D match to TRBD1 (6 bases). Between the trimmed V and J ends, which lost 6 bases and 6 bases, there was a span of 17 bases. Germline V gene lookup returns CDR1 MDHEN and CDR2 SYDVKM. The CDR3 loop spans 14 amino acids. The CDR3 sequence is CASSLGQSRPEAFF. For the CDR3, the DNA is TGTGCCAGCAGCCTCGGACAGTCCCGCCCTGAAGCTTTCTTT. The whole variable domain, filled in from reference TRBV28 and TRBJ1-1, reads DVKVTQSSRYLVKRTGEKVFLECVQDMDHENMFWYRQDPGLGLRLIYFSYDVKMKEKGDIPEGYSVSREKKERFSLILESASTNQTSMYLCASSLGQSRPEAFFGQGTRLTVV.

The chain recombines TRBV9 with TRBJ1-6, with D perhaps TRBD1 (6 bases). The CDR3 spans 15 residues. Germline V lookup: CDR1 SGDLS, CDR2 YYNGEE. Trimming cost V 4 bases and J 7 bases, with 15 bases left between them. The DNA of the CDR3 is TGTGCCAGCAGCCTAAGGACAGACCCGAATTCACCCCTCCACTTT. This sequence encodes CASSLRTDPNSPLHF.

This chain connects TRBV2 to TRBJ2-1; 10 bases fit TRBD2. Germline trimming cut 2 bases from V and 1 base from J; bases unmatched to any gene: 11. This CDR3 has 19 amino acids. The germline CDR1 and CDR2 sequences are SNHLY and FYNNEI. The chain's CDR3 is CASSEWGLAGARSYNEQFF. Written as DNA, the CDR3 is TGTGCCAGCAGTGAATGGGGCCTAGCGGGGGCCCGTTCCTACAATGAGCAGTTCTTC.

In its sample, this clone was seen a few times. CDR3 loop: CATRDRGFYGYTF. In DNA form, the CDR3 reads TGTGCCACCCGGGACAGGGGATTCTATGGCTACACCTTC. The rearrangement joins TRBV19 to TRBJ1-2; 10 nucleotides line up with TRBD1. The V segment lost 10 bases and the J segment 4 bases; nucleotides outside the gene matches: 6. The V gene's germline CDR1 is LNHDA and CDR2 SQIVND (reference sequence). The CDR3 length is 13 residues.

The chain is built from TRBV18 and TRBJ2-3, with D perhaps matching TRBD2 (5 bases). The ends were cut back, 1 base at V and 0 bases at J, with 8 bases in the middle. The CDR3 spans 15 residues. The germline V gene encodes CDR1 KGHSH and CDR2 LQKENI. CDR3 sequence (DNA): TGTGCCAGCTCACCACGGGAGCTTAGCACAGATACGCAGTATTTT. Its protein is CASSPRELSTDTQYF. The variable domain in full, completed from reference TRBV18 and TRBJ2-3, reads NAGVMQNPRHLVRRRGQEARLRCSPMKGHSHVYWYRQLPEEGLKFMVYLQKENIIDESGMPKERFSAEFPKEGPSILRIQQVVRGDSAAYFCASSPRELSTDTQYFGPGTRLTVL.

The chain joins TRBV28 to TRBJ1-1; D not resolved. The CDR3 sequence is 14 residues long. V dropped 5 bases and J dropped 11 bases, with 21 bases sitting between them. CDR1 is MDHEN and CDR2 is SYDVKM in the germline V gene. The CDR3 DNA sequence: TGTGCCAGCAGTCCCCAGTCCGAAACAGCCGTCGCTTTCTTT. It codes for CASSPQSETAVAFF.

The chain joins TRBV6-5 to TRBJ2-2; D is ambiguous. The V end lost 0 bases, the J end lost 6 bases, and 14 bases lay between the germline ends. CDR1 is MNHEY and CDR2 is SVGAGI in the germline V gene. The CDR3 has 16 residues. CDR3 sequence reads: CASSYSHRPAAGELFF. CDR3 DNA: TGTGCCAGCAGTTACTCCCATCGACCGGCGGCCGGGGAGCTGTTTTTT.

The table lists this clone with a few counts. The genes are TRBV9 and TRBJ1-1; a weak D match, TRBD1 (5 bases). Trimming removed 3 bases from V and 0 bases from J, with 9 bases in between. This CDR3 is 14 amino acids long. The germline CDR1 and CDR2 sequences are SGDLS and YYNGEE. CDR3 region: CASSAREVNTEAFF. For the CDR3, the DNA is TGTGCCAGCAGCGCCAGGGAGGTGAACACTGAAGCTTTCTTT. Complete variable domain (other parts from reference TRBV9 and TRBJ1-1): DSGVTQTPKHLITATGQRVTLRCSPRSGDLSVYWYQQSLDQGLQFLIQYYNGEERAKGNILERFSAQQFPDLHSELNLSSLELGDSALYFCASSAREVNTEAFFGQGTRLTVV.

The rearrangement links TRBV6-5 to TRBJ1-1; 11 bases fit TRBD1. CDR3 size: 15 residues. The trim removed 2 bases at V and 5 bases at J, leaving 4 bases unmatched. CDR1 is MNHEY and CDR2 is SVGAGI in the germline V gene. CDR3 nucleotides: TGTGCCAGCAGTTACGGGACAGGGGGTTATACTGAAGCTTTCTTT. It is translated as CASSYGTGGYTEAFF.

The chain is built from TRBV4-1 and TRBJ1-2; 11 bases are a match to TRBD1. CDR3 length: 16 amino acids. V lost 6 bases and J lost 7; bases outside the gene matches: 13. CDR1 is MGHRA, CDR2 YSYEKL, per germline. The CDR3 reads CASSPGTGGLALGYTF. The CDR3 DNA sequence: TGCGCCAGCAGTCCAGGGACAGGGGGACTGGCGCTTGGCTACACCTTC.

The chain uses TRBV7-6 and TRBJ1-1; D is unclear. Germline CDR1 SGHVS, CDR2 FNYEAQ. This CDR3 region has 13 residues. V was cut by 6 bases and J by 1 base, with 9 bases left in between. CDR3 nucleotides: TGTGCCAGCAGACTCCAGGAGAACACTGAAGCTTTCTTT. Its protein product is CASRLQENTEAFF.

This chain's CDR3 is CASSLGRDYGYTF. In nucleotides, the CDR3 is TGCGCCAGCAGCTTGGGGAGGGACTATGGCTACACCTTC. This chain joins TRBV5-1 and TRBJ1-2; D uncertain. CDR1 SGHRS and CDR2 YFSETQ come from the germline V gene. The CDR3 spans 13 residues. Trimming shortened V by 0 bases and J by 3 bases, and 6 bases separated the two germline ends.

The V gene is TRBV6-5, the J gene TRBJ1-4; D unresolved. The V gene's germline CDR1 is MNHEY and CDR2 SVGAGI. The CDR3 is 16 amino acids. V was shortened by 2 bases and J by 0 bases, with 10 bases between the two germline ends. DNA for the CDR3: TGTGCCAGCAGTTACCGTTTGGAGGCAACTAATGAAAAACTGTTTTTT. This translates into CASSYRLEATNEKLFF.

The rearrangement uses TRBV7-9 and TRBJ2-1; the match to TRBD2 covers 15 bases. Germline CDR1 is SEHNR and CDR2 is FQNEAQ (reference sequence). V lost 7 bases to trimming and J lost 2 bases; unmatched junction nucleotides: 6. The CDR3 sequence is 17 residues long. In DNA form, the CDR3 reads TGTGCCAGCACCGAAGGGACTAGCGGGGGGACCTACAATGAGCAGTTCTTC. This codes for CASTEGTSGGTYNEQFF. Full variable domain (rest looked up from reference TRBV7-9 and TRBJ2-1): DTGVSQNPRHKITKRGQNVTFRCDPISEHNRLYWYRQTLGQGPEFLTYFQNEAQLEKSRLLSDRFSAERPKGSFSTLEIQRTEQGDSAMYLCASTEGTSGGTYNEQFFGPGTRLTVL.

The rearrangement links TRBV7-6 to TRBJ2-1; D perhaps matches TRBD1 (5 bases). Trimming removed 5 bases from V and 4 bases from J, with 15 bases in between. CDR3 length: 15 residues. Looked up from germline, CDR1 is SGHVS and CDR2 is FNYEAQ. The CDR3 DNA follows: TGTGCCAGCAGCCATTACATGACAGAGTACAATGAGCAGTTCTTC. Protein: CASSHYMTEYNEQFF.

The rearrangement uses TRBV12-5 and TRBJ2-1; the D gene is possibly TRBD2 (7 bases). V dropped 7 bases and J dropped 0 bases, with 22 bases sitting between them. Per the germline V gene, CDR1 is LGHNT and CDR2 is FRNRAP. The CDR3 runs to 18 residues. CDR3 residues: CASASVAGAISSYNEQFF. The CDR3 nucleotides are TGTGCTAGTGCGTCAGTTGCGGGGGCCATCAGCTCCTACAATGAGCAGTTCTTC.

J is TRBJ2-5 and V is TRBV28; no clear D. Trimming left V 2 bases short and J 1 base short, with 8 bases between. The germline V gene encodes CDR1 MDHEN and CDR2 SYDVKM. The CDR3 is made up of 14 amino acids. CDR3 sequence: CASSLGGVQETQYF. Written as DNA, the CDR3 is TGTGCCAGCAGTTTAGGCGGTGTCCAAGAGACCCAGTACTTC.

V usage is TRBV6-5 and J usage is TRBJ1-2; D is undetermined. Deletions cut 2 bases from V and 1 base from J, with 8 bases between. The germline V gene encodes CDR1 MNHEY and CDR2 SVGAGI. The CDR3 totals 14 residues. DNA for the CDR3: TGTGCCAGCAGTTACGAACACCTTAACTATGGCTACACCTTC. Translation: CASSYEHLNYGYTF.